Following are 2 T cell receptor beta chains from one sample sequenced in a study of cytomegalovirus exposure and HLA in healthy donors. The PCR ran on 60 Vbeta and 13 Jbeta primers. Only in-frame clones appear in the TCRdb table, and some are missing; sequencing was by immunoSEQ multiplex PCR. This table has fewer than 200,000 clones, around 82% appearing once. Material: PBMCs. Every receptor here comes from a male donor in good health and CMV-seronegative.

DNA of the CDR3: TGTGCCAGCAGTAGAACCGGGACTAGCGGCACAGATACGCAGTATTTT. Protein sequence: CASSRTGTSGTDTQYF. The rearrangement joins TRBV6-4 to TRBJ2-3, with 10 bases identical to TRBD2. This CDR3 has 16 residues. V lost 5 bases to trimming and J lost 1 base; unmatched junction nucleotides: 6. Germline V gene lookup returns CDR1 MRHNA and CDR2 SNTAGT.

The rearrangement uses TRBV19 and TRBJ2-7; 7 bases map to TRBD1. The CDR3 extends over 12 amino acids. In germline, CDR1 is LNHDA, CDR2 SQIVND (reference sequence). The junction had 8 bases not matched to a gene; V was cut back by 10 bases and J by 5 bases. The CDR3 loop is CATKGARDEQYF. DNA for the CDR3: TGTGCCACCAAGGGGGCCCGGGACGAGCAGTACTTC.